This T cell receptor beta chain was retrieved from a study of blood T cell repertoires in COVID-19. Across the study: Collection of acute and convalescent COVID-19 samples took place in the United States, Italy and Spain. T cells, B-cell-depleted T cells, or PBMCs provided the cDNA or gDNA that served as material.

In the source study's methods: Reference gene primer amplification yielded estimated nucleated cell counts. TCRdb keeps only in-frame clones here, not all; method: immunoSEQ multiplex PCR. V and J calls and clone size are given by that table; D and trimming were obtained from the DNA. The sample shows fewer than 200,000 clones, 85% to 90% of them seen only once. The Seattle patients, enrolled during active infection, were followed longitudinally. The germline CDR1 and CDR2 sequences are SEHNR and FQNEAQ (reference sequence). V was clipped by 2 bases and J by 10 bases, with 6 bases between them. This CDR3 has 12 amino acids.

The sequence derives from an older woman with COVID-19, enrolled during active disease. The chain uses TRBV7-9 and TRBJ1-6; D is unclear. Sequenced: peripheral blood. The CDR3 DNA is TGTGCCAGCAGCTTAAACGGGTCACCCCTCCACTTT. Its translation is CASSLNGSPLHF.